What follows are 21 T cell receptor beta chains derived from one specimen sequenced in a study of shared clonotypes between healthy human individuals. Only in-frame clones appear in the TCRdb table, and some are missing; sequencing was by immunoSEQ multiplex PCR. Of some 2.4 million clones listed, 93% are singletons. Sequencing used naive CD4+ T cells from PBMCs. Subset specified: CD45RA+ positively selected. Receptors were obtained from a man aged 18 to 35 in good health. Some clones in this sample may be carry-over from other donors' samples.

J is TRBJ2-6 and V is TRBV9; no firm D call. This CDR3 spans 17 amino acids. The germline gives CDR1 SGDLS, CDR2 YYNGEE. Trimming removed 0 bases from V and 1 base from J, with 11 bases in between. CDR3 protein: CASSVVQTASGANVLTF. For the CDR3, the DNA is TGTGCCAGCAGCGTAGTACAAACGGCTTCTGGGGCCAACGTCCTGACTTTC.

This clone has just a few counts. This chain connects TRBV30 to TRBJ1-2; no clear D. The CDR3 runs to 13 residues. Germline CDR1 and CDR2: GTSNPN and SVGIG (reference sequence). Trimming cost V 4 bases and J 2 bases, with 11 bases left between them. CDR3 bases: TGTGCCTGGAAGGCAGACACAAACTATGGCTACACCTTC. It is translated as CAWKADTNYGYTF. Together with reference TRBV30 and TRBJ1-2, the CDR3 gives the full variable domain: SQTIHQWPATLVQPVGSPLSLECTVEGTSNPNLYWYRQAAGRGLQLLFYSVGIGQISSEVPQNLSASRPQDRQFILSSKKLLLSDSGFYLCAWKADTNYGYTFGSGTRLTVV.

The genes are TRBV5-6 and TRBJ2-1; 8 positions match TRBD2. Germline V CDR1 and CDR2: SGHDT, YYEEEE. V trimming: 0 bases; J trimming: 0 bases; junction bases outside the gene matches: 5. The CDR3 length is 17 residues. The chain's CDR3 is CASSLASGLPSYNEQFF. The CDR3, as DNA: TGTGCCAGCAGCTTGGCTAGCGGGCTTCCCTCCTACAATGAGCAGTTCTTC.

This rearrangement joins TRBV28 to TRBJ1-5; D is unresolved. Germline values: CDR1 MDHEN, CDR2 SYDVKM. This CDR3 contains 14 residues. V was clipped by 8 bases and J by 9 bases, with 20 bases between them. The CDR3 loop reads CASGPEGPRGPQHF. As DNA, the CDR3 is TGTGCCAGCGGCCCGGAGGGCCCTCGGGGGCCCCAGCATTTT.

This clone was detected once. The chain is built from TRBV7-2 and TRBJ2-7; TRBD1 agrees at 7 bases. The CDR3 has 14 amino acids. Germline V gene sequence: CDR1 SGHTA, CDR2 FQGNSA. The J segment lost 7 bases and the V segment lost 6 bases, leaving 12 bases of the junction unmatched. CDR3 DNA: TGTGCCAGCAGTAAAGAGACAGGGCAGAAGGAGCAGTACTTC. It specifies CASSKETGQKEQYF.

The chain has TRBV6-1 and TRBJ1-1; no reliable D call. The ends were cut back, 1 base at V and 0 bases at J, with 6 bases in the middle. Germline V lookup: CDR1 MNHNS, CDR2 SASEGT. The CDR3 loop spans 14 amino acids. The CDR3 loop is CASSEGLVNTEAFF. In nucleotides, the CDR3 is TGTGCCAGCAGTGAAGGCTTAGTGAACACTGAAGCTTTCTTT.

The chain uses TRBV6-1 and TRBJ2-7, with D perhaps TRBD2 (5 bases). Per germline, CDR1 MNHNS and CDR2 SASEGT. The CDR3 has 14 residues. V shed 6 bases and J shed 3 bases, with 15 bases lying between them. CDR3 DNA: TGTGCCAGCAGCTACGGAAACAGCGGCTACGAGCAGTACTTC. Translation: CASSYGNSGYEQYF.

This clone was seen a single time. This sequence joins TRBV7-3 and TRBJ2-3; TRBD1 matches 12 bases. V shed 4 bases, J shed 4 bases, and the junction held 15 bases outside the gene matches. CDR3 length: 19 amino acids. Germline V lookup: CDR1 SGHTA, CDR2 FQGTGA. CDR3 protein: CASSSYPGQGAGTADTQYF. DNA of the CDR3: TGTGCCAGCAGCTCCTACCCGGGACAGGGGGCAGGCACAGCAGATACGCAGTATTTT.

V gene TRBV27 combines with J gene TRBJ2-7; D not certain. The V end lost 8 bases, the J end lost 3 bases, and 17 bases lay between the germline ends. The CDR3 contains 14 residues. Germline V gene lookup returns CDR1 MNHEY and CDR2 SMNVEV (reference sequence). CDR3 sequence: CASSPLGEYYEQYF. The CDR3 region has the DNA TGTGCCAGCTCTCCCCTGGGCGAGTACTACGAGCAGTACTTC.

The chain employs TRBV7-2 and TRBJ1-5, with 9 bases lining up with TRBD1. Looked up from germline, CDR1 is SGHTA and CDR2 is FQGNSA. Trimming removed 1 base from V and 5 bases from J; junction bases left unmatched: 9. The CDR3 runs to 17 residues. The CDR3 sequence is CASSLGRGQGTYQPQHF. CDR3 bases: TGTGCCAGCAGCTTAGGTCGTGGACAGGGGACATATCAGCCCCAGCATTTT.

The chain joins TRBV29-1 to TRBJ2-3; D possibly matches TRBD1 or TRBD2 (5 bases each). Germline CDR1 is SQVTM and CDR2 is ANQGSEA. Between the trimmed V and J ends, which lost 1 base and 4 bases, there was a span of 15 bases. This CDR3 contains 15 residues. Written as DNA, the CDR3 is TGCAGCGTTGAAGTTTGGGACCGAAGCCCAGATACGCAGTATTTT. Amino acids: CSVEVWDRSPDTQYF.

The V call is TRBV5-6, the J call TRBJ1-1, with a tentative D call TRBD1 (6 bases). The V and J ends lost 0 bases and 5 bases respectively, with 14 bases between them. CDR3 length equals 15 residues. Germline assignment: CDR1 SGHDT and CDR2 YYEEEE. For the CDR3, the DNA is TGTGCCAGCAGCTTGGTATCTCAGGGGAGGACTGAAGCTTTCTTT. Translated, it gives CASSLVSQGRTEAFF.

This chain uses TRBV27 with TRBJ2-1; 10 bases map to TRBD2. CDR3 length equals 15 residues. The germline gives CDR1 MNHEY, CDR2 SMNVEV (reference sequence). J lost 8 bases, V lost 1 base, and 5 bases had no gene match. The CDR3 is CASSLWASGSDEQFF. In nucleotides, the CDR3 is TGTGCCAGCAGTTTATGGGCTAGCGGGAGCGATGAGCAGTTCTTC.

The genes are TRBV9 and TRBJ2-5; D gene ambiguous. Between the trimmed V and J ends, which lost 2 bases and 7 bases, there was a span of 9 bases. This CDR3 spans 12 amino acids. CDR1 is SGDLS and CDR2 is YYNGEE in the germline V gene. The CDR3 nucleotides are TGTGCCAGCAGCGTCAACCCTGGGACCCAGTACTTC. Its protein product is CASSVNPGTQYF.

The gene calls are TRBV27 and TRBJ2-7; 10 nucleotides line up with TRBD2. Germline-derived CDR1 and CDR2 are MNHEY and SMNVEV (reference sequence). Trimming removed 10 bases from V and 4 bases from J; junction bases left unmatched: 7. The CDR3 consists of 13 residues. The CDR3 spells CAKGLAAEYEQYF. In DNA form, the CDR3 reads TGTGCCAAAGGACTAGCGGCGGAGTACGAGCAGTACTTC.

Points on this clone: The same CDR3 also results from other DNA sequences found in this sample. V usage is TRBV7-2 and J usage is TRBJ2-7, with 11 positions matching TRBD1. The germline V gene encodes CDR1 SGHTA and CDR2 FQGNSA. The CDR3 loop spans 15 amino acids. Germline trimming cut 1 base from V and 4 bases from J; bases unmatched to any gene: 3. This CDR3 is CASSLDGTGGYEQYF. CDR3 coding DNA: TGTGCCAGCAGCTTAGACGGGACAGGGGGGTACGAGCAGTACTTC.

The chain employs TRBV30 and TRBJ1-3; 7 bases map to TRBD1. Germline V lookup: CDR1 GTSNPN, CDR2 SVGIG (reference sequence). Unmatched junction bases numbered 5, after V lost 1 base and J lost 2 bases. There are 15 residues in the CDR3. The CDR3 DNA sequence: TGTGCCTGGAGTGCCAACAGGGGAGCTGGAAACACCATATATTTT. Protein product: CAWSANRGAGNTIYF.

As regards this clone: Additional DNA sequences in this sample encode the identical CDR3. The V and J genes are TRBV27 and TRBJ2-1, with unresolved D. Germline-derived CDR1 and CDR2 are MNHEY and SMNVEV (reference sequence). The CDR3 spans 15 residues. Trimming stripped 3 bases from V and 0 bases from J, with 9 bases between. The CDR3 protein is CASSLGPSSYNEQFF. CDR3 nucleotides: TGTGCCAGCAGTTTGGGCCCCAGCTCCTACAATGAGCAGTTCTTC.

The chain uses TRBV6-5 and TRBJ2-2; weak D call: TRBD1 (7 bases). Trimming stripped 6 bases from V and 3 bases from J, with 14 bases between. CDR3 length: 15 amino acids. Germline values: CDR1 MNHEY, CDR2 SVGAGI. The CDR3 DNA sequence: TGTGCCAGCAGGGGGGGACAGTTTTACACCGGGGAGCTGTTTTTT. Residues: CASRGGQFYTGELFF.

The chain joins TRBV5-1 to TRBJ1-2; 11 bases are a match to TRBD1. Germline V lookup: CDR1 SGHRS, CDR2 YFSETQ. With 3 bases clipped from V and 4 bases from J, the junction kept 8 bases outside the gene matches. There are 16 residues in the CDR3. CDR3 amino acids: CASSYRGQGAGYGYTF. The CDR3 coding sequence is TGCGCCAGCAGCTACCGCGGACAGGGGGCCGGCTATGGCTACACCTTC.

The CDR3 region has the DNA TGTGCCAGCAGCGCTGGACAGGTGGGACAGCCCCAGCATTTT. Its protein product is CASSAGQVGQPQHF. The J gene is TRBJ1-5, the V gene TRBV9; 7 nucleotides align to TRBD1. The CDR3 covers 14 residues. Germline V CDR1 and CDR2: SGDLS, YYNGEE. After removal of 3 bases from V and 7 bases from J, the junction contained 7 bases not matched to a gene.